The clone carrying this T cell receptor beta chain was counted between two and nine times. Its antigen is unknown. These data come from a study of regulatory T cells in long-lasting Graves disease. Study-level results: Accuracy was perhaps lowered by the small sample size.

Construction of the TCR beta libraries employed iRepertoire HTBI primers in conjunction with Arm-PCR of CDR3 regions. TCRdb ran MiXCR on the multiplex PCR reads and lists one entry per CDR3 protein. The sample records about 470,000 distinct CDR3 sequences, roughly 21% being singletons. This sample's time point: persistent/refractory GD, antithyroid drugs over 5 years with positive TRAb. Making the TCR library involved RNA that had been extracted from PBMCs. This CDR3 spans 14 amino acids. Germline CDR1 MNHEY, CDR2 SMNVEV (reference sequence). Trimming removed 0 bases at V and 6 bases at J, with 9 bases between.

The chain joins TRBV27 to TRBJ1-5; D not resolved. This TCR derives from a female donor with Graves disease. The starting material was peripheral blood mononuclear cells (PBMCs), obtained when the disease was refractory, from a patient treated with antithyroid drugs. CDR3 loop: CASSLSPKGQPQHF. Here the CDR3 DNA reads TGTGCCAGCAGTTTATCTCCCAAGGGTCAGCCCCAGCATTTT.